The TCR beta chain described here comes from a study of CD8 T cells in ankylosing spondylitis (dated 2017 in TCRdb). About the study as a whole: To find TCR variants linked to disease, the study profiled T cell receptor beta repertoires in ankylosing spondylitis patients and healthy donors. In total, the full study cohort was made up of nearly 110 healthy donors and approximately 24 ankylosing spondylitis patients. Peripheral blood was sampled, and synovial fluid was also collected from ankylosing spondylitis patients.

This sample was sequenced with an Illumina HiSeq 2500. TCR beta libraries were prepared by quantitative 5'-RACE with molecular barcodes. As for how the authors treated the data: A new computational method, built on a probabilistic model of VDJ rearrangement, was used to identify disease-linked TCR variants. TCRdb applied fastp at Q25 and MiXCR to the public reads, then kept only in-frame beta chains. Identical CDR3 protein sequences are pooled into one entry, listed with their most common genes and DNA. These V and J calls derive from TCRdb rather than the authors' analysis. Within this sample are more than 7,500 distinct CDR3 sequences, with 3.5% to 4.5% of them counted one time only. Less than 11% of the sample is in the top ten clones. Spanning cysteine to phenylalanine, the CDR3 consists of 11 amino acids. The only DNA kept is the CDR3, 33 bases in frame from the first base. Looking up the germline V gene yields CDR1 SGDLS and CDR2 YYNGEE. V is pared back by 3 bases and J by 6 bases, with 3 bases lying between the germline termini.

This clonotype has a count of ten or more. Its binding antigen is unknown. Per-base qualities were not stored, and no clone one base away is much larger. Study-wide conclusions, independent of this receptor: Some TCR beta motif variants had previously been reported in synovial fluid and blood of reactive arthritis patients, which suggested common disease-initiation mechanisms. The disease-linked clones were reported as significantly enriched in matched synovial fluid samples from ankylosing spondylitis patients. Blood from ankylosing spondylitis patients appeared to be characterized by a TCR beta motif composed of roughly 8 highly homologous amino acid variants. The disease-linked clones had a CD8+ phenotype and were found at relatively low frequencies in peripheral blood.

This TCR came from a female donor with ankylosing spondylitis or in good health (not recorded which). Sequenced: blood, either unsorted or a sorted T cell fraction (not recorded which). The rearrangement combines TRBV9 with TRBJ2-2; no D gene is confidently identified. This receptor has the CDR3 CASSGSGELFF. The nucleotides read TGTGCCAGCAGCGGGTCCGGGGAGCTGTTTTTT.